The TCR beta chain under discussion was sequenced for a study of T cell repertoires in cytomegalovirus infection. Concerning this clonotype itself: Its antigen is undetermined.

The CDR3 spans 13 residues. From germline, CDR1 is LGHNT and CDR2 FRNRAP. V was shortened by 8 bases and J by 3 bases, with 13 bases between the two germline ends. Each CDR3 protein gets one entry after TCRdb re-called the reads with MiXCR. The sample has a few hundred thousand distinct CDR3 sequences, roughly 28% seen once. The sequence was obtained from a human donor in good health (CMV status not recorded). Some clones in this sample may be carry-over from other donors' samples. This chain connects TRBV12-5 to TRBJ1-2, with a possible D match to TRBD1 (5 bases). This specimen was cultured PBMCs, taken from culture after CMV antigen stimulation. The CDR3 loop reads CASRGTDYYGYTF. In DNA, the CDR3 is TGTGCTAGTAGAGGGACGGACTACTATGGCTACACCTTC.